The 23 T cell receptor beta chains below all came from one sample that was sequenced in a study of T cells in Graves' hyperthyroidism and ophthalmopathy (dated by TCRdb to about 2019). The library was built by means of multiplex PCR. Sequencing was carried out with an Illumina HiSeq 2000. TCR beta CDR3 regions were amplified from RNA transcripts. The TCR CDR3 was subjected to a first round of RT-PCR using the HTBI primer set and the Qiagen OneStep RT-PCR kit. The raw public data were reprocessed by TCRdb itself: fastp quality trimming at Q25, MiXCR clonotype calling, in-frame beta chains only. One record per CDR3 amino acid sequence lists the most common genes and DNA. For this sample there are some 440,000 distinct CDR3 sequences; 15% to 18% appear just once. The biggest ten clones account for approximately 7.5% of the sample. Sequencing used blood. The receptors derive from a woman aged 18 to 35 with Graves' hyperthyroidism.

CDR3 amino acids: CASGWSSDYEQYF. CDR3 bases: TGTGCCAGCGGGTGGAGCTCGGACTACGAGCAGTACTTC. The rearrangement links TRBV27 to TRBJ2-7; no firm D call. V gave up 8 bases and J gave up 3 bases, with 14 bases separating them. The CDR3 covers 13 residues. Germline lookup yields CDR1 MNHEY and CDR2 SMNVEV (reference sequence).

This clonotype was counted at least ten times. The V and J genes are TRBV19 and TRBJ2-1; weak D call: TRBD2 (6 bases). The CDR3 sequence is 14 residues long. Trimming cost V 3 bases and J 4 bases, with 10 bases left between them. Germline lookup yields CDR1 LNHDA and CDR2 SQIVND (reference sequence). In nucleotides, the CDR3 is TGTGCCAGTAGTATTTGGGGAGGATACAATGAGCAGTTCTTC. Its translation is CASSIWGGYNEQFF.

Many counts were recorded for this clonotype. This chain connects TRBV7-6 to TRBJ1-5; D is unclear. Between the trimmed V and J ends, which lost 5 bases and 7 bases, there was a span of 24 bases. The CDR3 has 17 amino acids. Germline V gene lookup returns CDR1 SGHVS and CDR2 FNYEAQ. The CDR3 DNA is TGTGCCAGCAGCCTCCTCCTACGGCTGTTCGATTCCCAGCCCCAGCATTTT. It yields the protein CASSLLLRLFDSQPQHF. Complete variable domain (other parts from reference TRBV7-6 and TRBJ1-5): GAGVSQSPRYKVTKRGQDVALRCDPISGHVSLYWYRQALGQGPEFLTYFNYEAQQDKSGLPNDRFSAERPEGSISTLTIQRTEQRDSAMYRCASSLLLRLFDSQPQHFGDGTRLSIL.

This clonotype was counted between two and nine times. The CDR3 nucleotides read TGTGCCAGCAGAGCTCGGGGGCCCAGTTCAGATACGCAGTATTTT. Residues: CASRARGPSSDTQYF. The chain links TRBV5-4 to TRBJ2-3; the D call may be TRBD1 or TRBD2 (6 bases each). V was clipped by 5 bases and J by 4 bases, with 17 bases between them. The CDR3 is made up of 15 amino acids. Germline V CDR1 and CDR2: SGHNT, YYREEE (reference sequence).

This clonotype was seen a few times. V and J are TRBV5-5 and TRBJ1-3; a weak D match, TRBD1 (6 bases). Germline lookup yields CDR1 SGHKS and CDR2 YYEKEE (reference sequence). V was cut by 2 bases and J by 3 bases, with 15 bases left in between. CDR3 size: 16 residues. CDR3 residues: CASSFGGLGNGNTIYF. In nucleotides, the CDR3 is TGTGCCAGCAGCTTCGGGGGGCTTGGGAATGGAAACACCATATATTTT.

This chain uses TRBV7-8 with TRBJ2-5, with D possibly TRBD2 on 5 matching bases. This CDR3 spans 16 amino acids. Germline V lookup: CDR1 SGHVS, CDR2 FQNEAQ. V lost 0 bases and J lost 5, with 16 bases in between. Here the CDR3 DNA reads TGTGCCAGCAGCTTAGCGTTCGGAGCGGCCCAGGAGACCCAGTACTTC. It is translated as CASSLAFGAAQETQYF.

The CDR3 coding sequence is TGTGCCACCAGGCCCTGGAGGGACAATCAGCCCCAGCATTTT. Amino acid sequence: CATRPWRDNQPQHF. This sequence joins TRBV28 and TRBJ1-5; no reliable D call. The germline V gene encodes CDR1 MDHEN and CDR2 SYDVKM. The CDR3 is 14 amino acids. The V gene lost 10 bases and the J gene lost 3 bases, with 16 bases spanning the gap. Combining the CDR3 with reference TRBV28 and TRBJ1-5 gives the whole variable domain DVKVTQSSRYLVKRTGEKVFLECVQDMDHENMFWYRQDPGLGLRLIYFSYDVKMKEKGDIPEGYSVSREKKERFSLILESASTNQTSMYLCATRPWRDNQPQHFGDGTRLSIL.

This clonotype was counted at least ten times. This rearrangement joins TRBV9 to TRBJ2-5, with D unresolved. The length of the CDR3 is 15 residues. Trimming removed 0 bases from V and 2 bases from J, with 11 bases in between. The V gene's germline CDR1 is SGDLS and CDR2 YYNGEE. The CDR3 region has the DNA TGTGCCAGCAGCGTAGGGCCCCGGGCGCAAGAGACCCAGTACTTC. This encodes CASSVGPRAQETQYF.

This clonotype has more than one count but fewer than ten. The chain couples TRBV5-4 to TRBJ2-5; D is perhaps TRBD1 (6 bases). Germline-derived CDR1 and CDR2 are SGHNT and YYREEE (reference sequence). The V end lost 4 bases, the J end lost 13 bases, and 14 bases lay between the germline ends. This CDR3 region has 11 residues. The CDR3 DNA follows: TGTGCCAGCAGCACCGAGGGGGTCCGGTACTTC. The encoded protein is CASSTEGVRYF. The full variable domain, in which reference TRBV5-4 and TRBJ2-5 provide the parts outside the CDR3, is ETGVTQSPTHLIKTRGQQVTLRCSSQSGHNTVSWYQQALGQGPQFIFQYYREEENGRGNFPPRFSGLQFPNYSSELNVNALELDDSALYLCASSTEGVRYFGPGTRLLVL.

This chain links TRBV6-1 with TRBJ2-1; 15 bases align to TRBD2. CDR1 MNHNS and CDR2 SASEGT come from the germline V gene. Trimming cost V 6 bases and J 2 bases; bases outside gene matches: 2. The CDR3 contains 16 residues. The CDR3 loop reads CASSRTSGRAYNEQFF. As DNA, the CDR3 is TGTGCCAGCAGCAGGACTAGCGGGAGGGCCTACAATGAGCAGTTCTTC.

This clonotype was seen a few times. V and J are TRBV9 and TRBJ1-3; D not resolved. The CDR3 is made up of 18 amino acids. Germline V gene lookup returns CDR1 SGDLS and CDR2 YYNGEE. V lost 3 bases and J lost 4, with 23 bases in between. Here the CDR3 DNA reads TGTGCCAGCAGCGCCAACCCCTCGGTCCACCAAGGAGGAAACACCATATATTTT. Protein: CASSANPSVHQGGNTIYF.

This clonotype has at least ten counts. V usage is TRBV27 and J usage is TRBJ2-2, with D unresolved. This CDR3 region has 13 residues. CDR1 is MNHEY, CDR2 SMNVEV, per germline (reference sequence). V lost 6 bases and J lost 8, with 13 bases in between. The chain's CDR3 is CASRTREVGELFF. The CDR3 DNA follows: TGTGCCAGCAGAACAAGGGAAGTGGGGGAGCTGTTTTTT.

This clonotype appeared many times. This sequence joins TRBV12-3 or TRBV12-4 and TRBJ2-7, with 7 bases fitting TRBD1. The length of the CDR3 is 15 residues. The junction had 7 bases not matched to a gene; V was cut back by 5 bases and J by 0 bases. CDR3 DNA: TGTGCCAGCAGTCAGGGACAGCTGAGCTCCTACGAGCAGTACTTC. Its protein is CASSQGQLSSYEQYF.

This clonotype was counted many times. One end of the junction fails to match germline, which may point to a read error. The chain employs TRBV7-7 and TRBJ2-1; D perhaps matches TRBD1 (6 bases). Germline CDR1 and CDR2: SSHAT and FNYEAQ (reference sequence). The CDR3 runs to 13 residues. This CDR3 reads CASSTLQGNEQFF. For the CDR3, the DNA is TGTGCTAGCAGCACCCTACAGGGCAATGAGCAGTTCTTC. The complete variable domain, with remaining parts taken from reference TRBV7-7 and TRBJ2-1, reads GAGVSQSPRYKVTKRGQDVTLRCDPISSHATLYWYQQALGQGPEFLTYFNYEAQPDKSGLPSDRFSAERPEGSISTLTIQRTEQRDSAMYRCASSTLQGNEQFFGPGTRLTVL.

The rearrangement uses TRBV5-1 and TRBJ2-7, with D possibly matching TRBD1 (5 bases). Germline CDR1 is SGHRS and CDR2 is YFSETQ. The CDR3 sequence is 18 residues long. Trimming shortened V by 2 bases and J by 2 bases, and 23 bases separated the two germline ends. The CDR3 reads CASSLGLRGPSGPYEQYF. In nucleotides, the CDR3 is TGCGCCAGCAGCTTAGGTTTAAGGGGCCCCTCCGGCCCCTACGAGCAGTACTTC.

This clonotype appeared many times. The rearrangement links TRBV19 to TRBJ2-7; D is possibly TRBD1 or TRBD2 (5 bases each). This CDR3 is built from 14 residues. Trimming shortened V by 4 bases and J by 5 bases, and 15 bases separated the two germline ends. Looked up from germline, CDR1 is LNHDA and CDR2 is SQIVND (reference sequence). Here the CDR3 reads CASSSRDLTDEQYF. CDR3 bases: TGTGCCAGTAGTAGCCGGGACCTCACCGACGAGCAGTACTTC.

This clonotype was recorded many times. The rearrangement uses TRBV6-6 and TRBJ2-7; D gene ambiguous. Between the trimmed V and J ends, which lost 0 bases and 2 bases, there was a span of 11 bases. The CDR3 spans 15 residues. Germline CDR1 and CDR2: MNHNY and SVGAGI (reference sequence). CDR3 sequence reads: CASSYSSAGAYEQYF. The CDR3 DNA reads as TGTGCCAGCAGTTACTCGTCGGCAGGAGCCTACGAGCAGTACTTC.

This clonotype was picked up many times. The chain is built from TRBV20-1 and TRBJ2-1, with a possible D match to TRBD1 (6 bases). CDR3 length equals 10 residues. Germline lookup yields CDR1 DFQATT and CDR2 SNEGSKA (reference sequence). V was shortened by 8 bases and J by 7 bases, with 9 bases between the two germline ends. The CDR3 loop is CSLQGNEQFF. CDR3 in DNA: TGCAGTCTTCAGGGGAATGAGCAGTTCTTC.

This clonotype has ten or more counts. This rearrangement joins TRBV19 to TRBJ2-2, with TRBD2 as a possible D gene (6 bases). The V end lost 4 bases, the J end lost 8 bases, and 17 bases lay between the germline ends. Looked up from germline, CDR1 is LNHDA and CDR2 is SQIVND (reference sequence). CDR3 length equals 15 residues. This CDR3 reads CASSRGGIPAGELFF. The CDR3 DNA is TGTGCCAGTAGTAGAGGCGGGATTCCCGCGGGGGAGCTGTTTTTT.

This clonotype was observed a handful of times. This rearrangement joins TRBV10-3 to TRBJ2-1; 12 bases map to TRBD2. V shed 0 bases and J 0 bases; nucleotides not matched to a gene: 0. Germline CDR1 ENHRY, CDR2 SYGVKD. The CDR3 length is 17 residues. The DNA for the CDR3 is TGTGCCATCAGTGAGTCGACTAGCGGGAGCTCCTACAATGAGCAGTTCTTC. Translation: CAISESTSGSSYNEQFF.

The table lists this clonotype with many counts. The chain employs TRBV20-1 and TRBJ2-1, with D possibly being TRBD2 (5 bases). The V end lost 2 bases, the J end lost 5 bases, and 7 bases lay between the germline ends. The CDR3 contains 12 residues. CDR1 and CDR2 from the germline V gene are DFQATT and SNEGSKA (reference sequence). The CDR3 sequence is CSARRGDNEQFF. In DNA form, the CDR3 reads TGCAGTGCTAGACGGGGAGACAATGAGCAGTTCTTC.

In its sample, this clonotype was seen once. This chain connects TRBV10-3 to TRBJ2-2; TRBD2 aligns across 8 bases. CDR1 and CDR2 (germline): ENHRY, SYGVKD. J gave up 6 bases and V 10 bases, and 13 bases lay outside the gene matches. The CDR3 totals 15 residues. Written as DNA, the CDR3 is TGTGCCACCCAAGCGGGAGCCAACCGGGCCGGGGAGCTGTTTTTT. As protein: CATQAGANRAGELFF.

Many counts were recorded for this clonotype. The gene calls are TRBV20-1 and TRBJ2-2, with TRBD1 as a possible D gene (5 bases). The V gene lost 5 bases and the J gene lost 3 bases, with 10 bases spanning the gap. This CDR3 has 13 amino acids. Germline loops: CDR1 DFQATT, CDR2 SNEGSKA (reference sequence). Here the CDR3 reads CSAAEQDTGELFF. CDR3 in DNA: TGCAGTGCTGCAGAACAGGACACCGGGGAGCTGTTTTTT.